The 26 T cell receptor beta chains given below trace back to one sample, sequenced in a study of blood T cell repertoires in COVID-19. Only in-frame clones appear in the TCRdb table, and some are missing; sequencing was by immunoSEQ multiplex PCR. Counted here are around 300,000 clones, 88% occurring once; the ten biggest clones make up 2.5% to 3%. Input material: PBMCs or T cells enriched from blood (not recorded which). The origin of the receptors is a woman aged 45 to 65 who had recovered from COVID-19.

V gene TRBV4-2 combines with J gene TRBJ2-6; D unclear. CDR1 and CDR2 (germline): LGHNA, YNFKEQ. With 1 base removed from V and 0 bases from J, the gap between germline ends came to 4 bases. The CDR3 is 15 amino acids. The CDR3 region is CASSQVLSGANVLTF. Here the CDR3 DNA reads TGTGCCAGCAGCCAAGTTCTCTCTGGGGCCAACGTCCTGACTTTC.

V and J are TRBV7-2 and TRBJ2-1, with 8 positions matching TRBD2. The germline V gene encodes CDR1 SGHTA and CDR2 FQGNSA. V shed 7 bases, J shed 6 bases, and the junction held 8 bases outside the gene matches. This CDR3 has 14 residues. This CDR3 reads CASTSAGVGNEQFF. CDR3 nucleotide sequence: TGTGCCAGCACTTCAGCGGGAGTGGGCAATGAGCAGTTCTTC.

J is TRBJ1-4 and V is TRBV5-1; tentative D call: TRBD1 (6 bases). The CDR3 spans 14 residues. The V gene lost 0 bases and the J gene lost 8 bases, with 11 bases spanning the gap. CDR1 and CDR2 from the germline V gene are SGHRS and YFSETQ. The CDR3 nucleotides are TGCGCCAGCAGCTTGGAACAGGGAAACGAAAAACTGTTTTTT. Translating it yields CASSLEQGNEKLFF.

The CDR3 loop is CASSYDRPNTGELFF. CDR3 in DNA: TGTGCCAGCAGCTACGACAGGCCGAACACCGGGGAGCTGTTTTTT. The chain uses TRBV9 and TRBJ2-2; D might be TRBD1 (6 bases). Germline lookup yields CDR1 SGDLS and CDR2 YYNGEE. This CDR3 comprises 15 residues. The ends were cut back, 4 bases at V and 0 bases at J, with 10 bases in the middle.

CDR3 sequence: CASSAQGGYTDTQYF. In DNA form, the CDR3 reads TGTGCCAGCAGCGCCCAGGGGGGCTACACAGATACGCAGTATTTT. The V call is TRBV28, the J call TRBJ2-3; a weak D match, TRBD1 (7 bases). This CDR3 is built from 15 residues. The germline V gene has CDR1 MDHEN and CDR2 SYDVKM. V was trimmed by 6 bases and J by 2 bases, leaving 15 bases between them.

The chain joins TRBV19 to TRBJ2-1, with 9 bases lining up with TRBD2. The CDR3 sequence is 15 residues long. Germline values: CDR1 LNHDA, CDR2 SQIVND (reference sequence). The trim removed 3 bases at V and 6 bases at J, leaving 6 bases unmatched. The CDR3 protein is CASSIQASGTNEQFF. CDR3 nucleotide sequence: TGTGCCAGTAGTATTCAGGCTAGCGGGACCAATGAGCAGTTCTTC.

This chain uses TRBV6-5 with TRBJ2-7; unclear D gene. Trimming cost V 6 bases and J 0 bases, with 12 bases left between them. This CDR3 comprises 14 residues. Germline V gene data show CDR1 as MNHEY and CDR2 as SVGAGI. CDR3 sequence: CASSPIPGSYEQYF. For the CDR3, the DNA is TGTGCCAGCAGCCCAATTCCGGGCTCCTACGAGCAGTACTTC.

The chain has TRBV7-2 and TRBJ2-2, with D possibly TRBD2 on 5 matching bases. V shed 5 bases and J shed 7 bases, with 17 bases lying between them. Germline loops: CDR1 SGHTA, CDR2 FQGNSA. The CDR3 sequence is 15 residues long. The CDR3 DNA reads TGTGCCAGCAGCCTGGGCGTGGGAGTGAACGGGGAGCTGTTTTTT. Its protein product is CASSLGVGVNGELFF.

The chain links TRBV10-3 to TRBJ2-4, with 12 bases matching TRBD2. Trimming at V came to 5 bases and at J to 0 bases, leaving 2 bases not matched to a gene. The germline CDR1 and CDR2 sequences are ENHRY and SYGVKD. The CDR3 consists of 16 residues. In DNA form, the CDR3 reads TGTGCCATCAGTAAGGGACTAGCGGGAGCCAAAAACATTCAGTACTTC. Translation: CAISKGLAGAKNIQYF.

This clone has only one observation. The genes are TRBV6-6 and TRBJ2-7, with TRBD2 matching over 10 bases. CDR1 is MNHNY, CDR2 SVGAGI, per germline (reference sequence). The V segment lost 6 bases and the J segment 6 bases; nucleotides outside the gene matches: 8. The CDR3 loop spans 14 amino acids. The CDR3 DNA sequence: TGTGCCAGCAGCCTTCTGCTAGCGGGAGCCGAGCAGTACTTC. This gives the protein CASSLLLAGAEQYF.

The genes are TRBV28 and TRBJ1-1; D remains unclear. This CDR3 has 12 amino acids. Germline CDR1 reads MDHEN; CDR2 reads SYDVKM. Trimming pared 6 bases from V and 7 bases from J, leaving 12 bases between. The CDR3 nucleotides read TGTGCCAGCAGACGAAGAGGGAGTGAAGCTTTCTTT. Translating it yields CASRRRGSEAFF. Based on the CDR3 plus reference TRBV28 and TRBJ1-1, the full variable domain is DVKVTQSSRYLVKRTGEKVFLECVQDMDHENMFWYRQDPGLGLRLIYFSYDVKMKEKGDIPEGYSVSREKKERFSLILESASTNQTSMYLCASRRRGSEAFFGQGTRLTVV.

The J gene is TRBJ2-4, the V gene TRBV14, with D tentatively TRBD2 (6 bases). Germline lookup yields CDR1 SGHDN and CDR2 FVKESK. CDR3 size: 16 residues. Trimming pared 1 base from V and 1 base from J, leaving 11 bases between. The CDR3 spells CASSQVRGRAKNIQYF. The CDR3 nucleotides read TGTGCCAGCAGCCAAGTTCGGGGGAGGGCCAAAAACATTCAGTACTTC. The full variable domain, rest sourced from reference TRBV14 and TRBJ2-4, is EAGVTQFPSHSVIEKGQTVTLRCDPISGHDNLYWYRRVMGKEIKFLLHFVKESKQDESGMPNNRFLAERTGGTYSTLKVQPAELEDSGVYFCASSQVRGRAKNIQYFGAGTRLSVL.

This clone came up once. The chain links TRBV19 to TRBJ2-3, with TRBD2 matching 7 bases. V dropped 8 bases and J dropped 8; count of bases not matched to a gene: 16. Germline V gene data show CDR1 as LNHDA and CDR2 as SQIVND (reference sequence). The CDR3 length is 15 residues. The CDR3 loop is CASSLGRPGGGTQYF. As DNA, the CDR3 is TGTGCCAGTTCACTCGGACGGCCCGGCGGGGGTACGCAGTATTTT.

J is TRBJ1-4 and V is TRBV7-6; D not certain. The V and J ends lost 5 bases and 8 bases respectively, with 12 bases between them. The CDR3 runs 13 residues. CDR1 is SGHVS, CDR2 FNYEAQ, per germline. CDR3 DNA sequence: TGTGCCAGCAGCCCGGTCGTACGGGAAAAACTGTTTTTT. Its translation: CASSPVVREKLFF.

CDR3 nucleotides: TGTGCCAGCAGCAATCGACGGGGACAACCTAATCAGCCCCAGCATTTT. It translates to CASSNRRGQPNQPQHF. The J gene is TRBJ1-5, the V gene TRBV28; possible D gene TRBD1, 6 bases. The ends were cut back, 6 bases at V and 4 bases at J, with 19 bases in the middle. The V gene's germline CDR1 is MDHEN and CDR2 SYDVKM. The CDR3 is made up of 16 amino acids.

The V and J genes are TRBV11-2 and TRBJ1-2; tentatively, D is TRBD1 (6 bases). V dropped 4 bases and J dropped 7 bases, with 19 bases sitting between them. The germline gives CDR1 SGHAT, CDR2 FQNNGV. The CDR3 length is 15 residues. CDR3 nucleotides: TGTGCCAGCAGCTCGACGGCAGGGGAACAGGGTGGCTACACCTTC. This encodes CASSSTAGEQGGYTF.

The V gene is TRBV5-1, the J gene TRBJ2-5; D call uncertain. The CDR3 totals 14 residues. V was trimmed by 2 bases and J by 5 bases, leaving 13 bases between them. CDR1 and CDR2 from the germline V gene are SGHRS and YFSETQ. CDR3 DNA: TGCGCCAGCAGCTTAGAACTACCGGGTGAGACCCAGTACTTC. Amino acids: CASSLELPGETQYF. The full variable domain, with the rest looked up from reference TRBV5-1 and TRBJ2-5, is KAGVTQTPRYLIKTRGQQVTLSCSPISGHRSVSWYQQTPGQGLQFLFEYFSETQRNKGNFPGRFSGRQFSNSRSEMNVSTLELGDSALYLCASSLELPGETQYFGPGTRLLVL.

The chain is built from TRBV3-1 (or the pseudogene TRBV3-2) and TRBJ1-4; D uncertain. V was shortened by 8 bases and J by 0 bases, with 10 bases between the two germline ends. CDR3 size: 14 residues. Germline CDR1 LGHDT, CDR2 YNNKEL (reference sequence). For the CDR3, the DNA is TGTGCCAGCGGCCGGCCTGCAACTAATGAAAAACTGTTTTTT. This codes for CASGRPATNEKLFF.

The chain employs TRBV9 and TRBJ2-2, with D perhaps TRBD2 (5 bases). From germline, CDR1 is SGDLS and CDR2 YYNGEE. The CDR3 runs 12 residues. V was pared by 8 bases and J by 6 bases, with 11 bases between. The CDR3 sequence is CARERVSGELFF. For the CDR3, the DNA is TGTGCCAGAGAGAGGGTTTCCGGGGAGCTGTTTTTT.

The V and J genes are TRBV30 and TRBJ1-4; TRBD1 is a possible D gene (6 bases). Germline CDR1 is GTSNPN and CDR2 is SVGIG (reference sequence). V was shortened by 0 bases and J by 6 bases, with 11 bases between the two germline ends. The CDR3 runs 14 residues. CDR3 sequence (DNA): TGTGCCTGGAGTGTGAACAGGGTGGATGAAAAACTGTTTTTT. As protein: CAWSVNRVDEKLFF.

The chain employs TRBV5-1 and TRBJ2-7, with a tentative D call TRBD2 (5 bases). The CDR3 totals 14 residues. V was cut by 6 bases and J by 0 bases, with 13 bases left in between. Germline CDR1 SGHRS, CDR2 YFSETQ. This CDR3 reads CASNLLGSSYEQYF. The CDR3 region has the DNA TGCGCCAGCAACCTCCTGGGGAGCTCCTACGAGCAGTACTTC.

This clone occurred once. The rearrangement uses TRBV5-4 and TRBJ2-5; unclear D gene. The germline gives CDR1 SGHNT, CDR2 YYREEE (reference sequence). The ends were cut back, 10 bases at V and 4 bases at J, with 8 bases in the middle. The CDR3 contains 10 residues. DNA for the CDR3: TGTGCCGCCGGTCGAGAGACCCAGTACTTC. Its protein is CAAGRETQYF.

Turning to this clone: The germline gene is not matched at one end of the junction; a read error may be the cause. The chain is built from TRBV30 and TRBJ1-1; unclear D gene. This CDR3 is built from 12 residues. Germline values: CDR1 GTSNPN, CDR2 SVGIG (reference sequence). The CDR3 sequence: CAWSGNNNEAFF. The CDR3 nucleotides are TGTGCCTGGAGTGGTAACAACAATGAAGCTTTCTTT.

The genes are TRBV2 and TRBJ2-7; TRBD2 agrees at 10 bases. Trimming took 6 bases from V and 2 from J; bases not matched to a gene: 7. CDR1 and CDR2 (germline): SNHLY, FYNNEI. There are 15 residues in the CDR3. CDR3 DNA: TGTGCCAGCAGACCTTCTAGCGGGAGTACCTACGAGCAGTACTTC. It encodes CASRPSSGSTYEQYF.

This sequence joins TRBV18 and TRBJ1-2, with TRBD1 matching 9 bases. Germline CDR1 is KGHSH and CDR2 is LQKENI. After removal of 3 bases from V and 7 bases from J, the junction contained 9 bases not matched to a gene. The CDR3 contains 15 residues. The CDR3 is CASSPLDRGPPGYTF. As DNA, the CDR3 is TGTGCCAGCTCACCGCTGGACAGGGGACCGCCTGGCTACACCTTC. The variable domain in full, with the rest retrieved from reference TRBV18 and TRBJ1-2, is NAGVMQNPRHLVRRRGQEARLRCSPMKGHSHVYWYRQLPEEGLKFMVYLQKENIIDESGMPKERFSAEFPKEGPSILRIQQVVRGDSAAYFCASSPLDRGPPGYTFGSGTRLTVV.

V gene TRBV4-3 combines with J gene TRBJ1-2, with D hard to call. CDR1 is LGHNA and CDR2 is YSLEER in the germline V gene. V lost 1 base and J lost 7, with 13 bases in between. This CDR3 comprises 14 residues. The CDR3 DNA follows: TGCGCCAGCAGCCAAGCCGAGGGTTTCGGTGGCTACACCTTC. Translation gives CASSQAEGFGGYTF.